Sequencing of this T cell receptor beta chain was carried out in a study of cytomegalovirus exposure and HLA in healthy donors. Germline values: CDR1 MNHEY, CDR2 SVGAGI. Trimming shortened V by 5 bases and J by 2 bases, and 16 bases separated the two germline ends. There are 15 residues in the CDR3. As concerns this clone: What it recognizes is unknown.

Study outcomes and limitations: Reports indicated that the classifier achieved high specificity and sensitivity in diagnosing cytomegalovirus status. Available immune exposure information was restricted to CMV serostatus only.

The PCR made use of 60 Vbeta and 13 Jbeta primers. TCRdb keeps only in-frame clones here, not all; method: immunoSEQ multiplex PCR. The sample lists some 140,000 clones, roughly 73% seen once, with over 1% in the top ten. The receptor was isolated from a woman aged 40 to 50 in good health and CMV-seronegative. The chain employs TRBV6-5 and TRBJ2-7, with a tentative D call TRBD1 (6 bases). The sample consisted of PBMCs. The CDR3 loop reads CASSRNQGTPYEQYF. In DNA, the CDR3 is TGTGCCAGCAGTCGTAATCAGGGGACGCCCTACGAGCAGTACTTC.